This T cell receptor beta chain was obtained from a study of blood T cell repertoires in COVID-19. Study details: COVID-19 samples from acute and convalescent phases originated in the United States, Italy and Spain. T cells, B-cell-depleted T cells, or PBMCs provided the cDNA or gDNA that served as material.

V shed 2 bases and J shed 4 bases, with 15 bases lying between them. The germline gives CDR1 LNHDA, CDR2 SQIVND (reference sequence). This CDR3 comprises 16 residues. Original data processing: For nucleated cells, counts were estimated from reference gene primer amplification. Repertoires were generated with immunoSEQ multiplex PCR, while TCRdb's copy carries only in-frame clones and drops some. From that table come the V and J calls and clone size; the DNA was used to work out D and trimming. The sample includes 310,000 or so clones, 83% seen only once; the top ten take roughly 1.1%. The material sequenced was peripheral blood. J is TRBJ1-3 and V is TRBV19; no definite D call. The TCR sequence derives from a woman aged 45 to 65 with acute or convalescent COVID-19. The CDR3 DNA is TGTGCCAGTAGTATAACCCTACCATACCGAGGAAACACCATATATTTT. It encodes CASSITLPYRGNTIYF.